This T cell receptor beta chain was documented in a study of shared T cell receptors in the human thymus. Clones were read by immunoSEQ multiplex PCR, and TCRdb kept only the in-frame ones, dropping some. This sample has approximately 660,000 clones, with roughly 90% found just once. The CDR3 sequence is 15 residues long. Trimming removed 0 bases from V and 7 bases from J, with 12 bases in between. CDR1 MNHNY and CDR2 SVGAGI come from the germline V gene (reference sequence). Separately, the same data were catalogued under a study of human thymus T cells. That source adds: Apparent bias marked the V and J gene usage of thymic and blood repertoires.

This chain connects TRBV6-6 to TRBJ2-2; no clear D gene. The receptor comes from a boy less than two years old with a congenital heart defect. Sequenced: thymocytes. The CDR3, as DNA: TGTGCCAGCAGTTACTCCCCGAGGTCTCACGGGGAGCTGTTTTTT. It yields the protein CASSYSPRSHGELFF.